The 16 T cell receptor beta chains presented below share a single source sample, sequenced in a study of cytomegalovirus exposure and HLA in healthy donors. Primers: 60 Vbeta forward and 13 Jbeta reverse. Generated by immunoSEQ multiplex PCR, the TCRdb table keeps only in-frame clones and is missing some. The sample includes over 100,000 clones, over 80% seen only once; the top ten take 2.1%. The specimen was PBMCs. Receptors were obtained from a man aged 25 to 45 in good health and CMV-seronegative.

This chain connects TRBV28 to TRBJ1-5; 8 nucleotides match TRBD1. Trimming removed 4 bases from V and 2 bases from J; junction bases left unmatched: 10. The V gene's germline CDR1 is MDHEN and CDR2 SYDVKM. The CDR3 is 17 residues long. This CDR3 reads CASSSGNRGKGNQPQHF. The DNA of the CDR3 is TGTGCCAGCAGTTCGGGGAACAGGGGGAAAGGCAATCAGCCCCAGCATTTT.

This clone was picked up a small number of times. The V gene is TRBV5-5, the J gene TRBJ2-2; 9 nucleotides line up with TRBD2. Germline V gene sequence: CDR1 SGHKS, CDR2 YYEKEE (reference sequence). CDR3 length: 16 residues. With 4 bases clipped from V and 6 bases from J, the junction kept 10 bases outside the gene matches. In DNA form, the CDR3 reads TGTGCCAGCAGCGGGTCGCGACAGCGGGGGGCCGGGGAGCTGTTTTTT. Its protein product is CASSGSRQRGAGELFF. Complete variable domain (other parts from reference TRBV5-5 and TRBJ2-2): DAGVTQSPTHLIKTRGQQVTLRCSPISGHKSVSWYQQVLGQGPQFIFQYYEKEERGRGNFPDRFSARQFPNYSSELNVNALLLGDSALYLCASSGSRQRGAGELFFGEGSRLTVL.

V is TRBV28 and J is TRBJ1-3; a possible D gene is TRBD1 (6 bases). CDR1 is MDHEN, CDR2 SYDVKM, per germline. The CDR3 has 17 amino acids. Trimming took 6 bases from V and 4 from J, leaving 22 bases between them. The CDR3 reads CASSSHQGGGPGNTIYF. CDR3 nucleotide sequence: TGTGCCAGCAGCTCGCATCAAGGGGGGGGGCCAGGAAACACCATATATTTT. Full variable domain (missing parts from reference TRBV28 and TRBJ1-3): DVKVTQSSRYLVKRTGEKVFLECVQDMDHENMFWYRQDPGLGLRLIYFSYDVKMKEKGDIPEGYSVSREKKERFSLILESASTNQTSMYLCASSSHQGGGPGNTIYFGEGSWLTVV.

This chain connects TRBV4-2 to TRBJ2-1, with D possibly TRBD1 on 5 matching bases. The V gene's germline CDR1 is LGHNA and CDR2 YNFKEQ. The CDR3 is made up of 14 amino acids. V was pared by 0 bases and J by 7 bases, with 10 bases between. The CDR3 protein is CASSQDRGSNEQFF. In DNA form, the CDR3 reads TGTGCCAGCAGCCAAGATAGGGGCAGTAATGAGCAGTTCTTC.

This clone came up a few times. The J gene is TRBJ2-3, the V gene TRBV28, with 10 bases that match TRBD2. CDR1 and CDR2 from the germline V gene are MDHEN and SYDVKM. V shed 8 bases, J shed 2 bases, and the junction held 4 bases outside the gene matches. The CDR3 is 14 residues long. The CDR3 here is CASLAGGTTDTQYF. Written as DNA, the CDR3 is TGTGCCAGCTTAGCGGGGGGAACCACAGATACGCAGTATTTT.

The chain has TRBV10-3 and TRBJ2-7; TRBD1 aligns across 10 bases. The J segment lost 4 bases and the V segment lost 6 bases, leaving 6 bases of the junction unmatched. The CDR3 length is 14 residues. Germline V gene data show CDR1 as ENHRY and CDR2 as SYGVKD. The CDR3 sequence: CAIRGDRGWYEQYF. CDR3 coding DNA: TGTGCCATCAGGGGGGACAGGGGATGGTACGAGCAGTACTTC.

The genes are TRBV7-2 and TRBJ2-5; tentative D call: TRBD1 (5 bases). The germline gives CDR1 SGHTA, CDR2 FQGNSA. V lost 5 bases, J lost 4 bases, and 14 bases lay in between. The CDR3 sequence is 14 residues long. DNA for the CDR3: TGTGCCAGCAGCCTCCCCCAGGGATCAGAGACCCAGTACTTC. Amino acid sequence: CASSLPQGSETQYF.

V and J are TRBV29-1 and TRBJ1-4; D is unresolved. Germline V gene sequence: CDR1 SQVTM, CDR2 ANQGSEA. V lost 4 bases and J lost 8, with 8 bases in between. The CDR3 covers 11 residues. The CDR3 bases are TGCAGCGTTGGATATCAGGAAAAACTGTTTTTT. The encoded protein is CSVGYQEKLFF.

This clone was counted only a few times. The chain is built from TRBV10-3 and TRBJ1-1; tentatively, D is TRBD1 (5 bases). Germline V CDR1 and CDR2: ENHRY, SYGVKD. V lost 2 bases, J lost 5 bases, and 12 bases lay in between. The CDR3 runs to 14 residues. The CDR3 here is CAISEPGGGTEAFF. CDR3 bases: TGTGCCATCAGTGAGCCCGGGGGTGGGACTGAAGCTTTCTTT.

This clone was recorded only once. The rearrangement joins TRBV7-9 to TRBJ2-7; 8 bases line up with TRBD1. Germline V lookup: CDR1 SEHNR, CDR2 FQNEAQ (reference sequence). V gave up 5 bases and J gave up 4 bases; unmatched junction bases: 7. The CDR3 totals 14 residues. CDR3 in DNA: TGTGCCAGCAGCCGGGGACAGGAGGTGTACGAGCAGTACTTC. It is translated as CASSRGQEVYEQYF.

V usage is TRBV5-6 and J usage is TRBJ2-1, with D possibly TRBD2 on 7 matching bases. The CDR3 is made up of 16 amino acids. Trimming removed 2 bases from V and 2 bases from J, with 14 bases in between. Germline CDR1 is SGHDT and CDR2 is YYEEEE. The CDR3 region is CASSLGGGAAYNEQFF. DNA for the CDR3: TGTGCCAGCAGCTTAGGAGGGGGGGCCGCCTACAATGAGCAGTTCTTC.

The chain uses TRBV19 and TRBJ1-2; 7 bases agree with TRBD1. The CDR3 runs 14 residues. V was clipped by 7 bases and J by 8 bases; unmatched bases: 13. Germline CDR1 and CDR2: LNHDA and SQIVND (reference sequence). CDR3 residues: CASTPTGQAGGYTF. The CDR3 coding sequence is TGTGCCAGTACCCCAACCGGACAGGCCGGGGGCTACACCTTC.

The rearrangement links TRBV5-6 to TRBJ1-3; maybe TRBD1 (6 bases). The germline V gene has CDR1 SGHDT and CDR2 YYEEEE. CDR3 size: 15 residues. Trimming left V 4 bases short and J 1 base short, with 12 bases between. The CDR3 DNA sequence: TGTGCCAGCAGCGTGACAGGACGATCTGGAAACACCATATATTTT. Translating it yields CASSVTGRSGNTIYF.

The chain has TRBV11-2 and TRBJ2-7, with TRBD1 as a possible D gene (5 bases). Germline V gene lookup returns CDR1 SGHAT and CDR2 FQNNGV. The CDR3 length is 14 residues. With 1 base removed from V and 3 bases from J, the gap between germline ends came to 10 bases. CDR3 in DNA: TGTGCCAGCAGCTTAGGACCAGGGCGCTACGAGCAGTACTTC. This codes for CASSLGPGRYEQYF.

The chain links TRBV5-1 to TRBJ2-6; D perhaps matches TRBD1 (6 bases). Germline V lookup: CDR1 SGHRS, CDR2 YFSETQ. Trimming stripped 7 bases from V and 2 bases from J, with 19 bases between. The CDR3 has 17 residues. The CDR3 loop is CASSVRGLLTGANVLTF. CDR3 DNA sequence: TGCGCCAGCTCCGTAAGGGGGTTACTGACTGGGGCCAACGTCCTGACTTTC.

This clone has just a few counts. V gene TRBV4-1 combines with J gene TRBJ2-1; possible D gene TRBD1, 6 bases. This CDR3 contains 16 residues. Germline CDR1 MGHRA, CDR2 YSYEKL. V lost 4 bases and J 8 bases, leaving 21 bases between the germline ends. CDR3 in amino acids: CASSLRDTPGFHEQFF. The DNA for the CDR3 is TGCGCCAGCAGCCTCCGGGACACTCCTGGGTTCCATGAGCAGTTCTTC.